This T cell receptor (beta chain) was retrieved from a study of T cell responses to AZD1222 COVID-19 vaccine. Whole-study context: It was second doses at about 4 or about 12 weeks that were pooled. Study-wide findings and caveats: Clonal diversity may have been underestimated, and the donors were mostly white British, with more females than males. Elevations in Spike-specific TCR breadth and depth followed administration of two AZD1222 doses. Targeting of unmutated variant regions was reportedly seen in nearly half of spike-specific TCRs.

The method was immunoSEQ multiplex PCR; TCRdb's version includes in-frame clones alone and lacks a portion of them. This sample has 100,000 to 140,000 clones; around 89% occur once, and the top ten carry around 6.7%. This CDR3 has 17 amino acids. Germline lookup yields CDR1 SNHLY and CDR2 FYNNEI. V shed 4 bases and J 1 base; nucleotides not matched to a gene: 11. This clone is a singleton in its sample. Its target is unknown. This rearrangement joins TRBV2 to TRBJ2-3; 7 nucleotides align to TRBD2. This TCR came from an adult in good health. This specimen was peripheral blood, taken on day 0 of AZD1222 vaccination. The CDR3 sequence: CASSVRGRAGGTDTQYF. In nucleotides, the CDR3 is TGTGCCAGCAGTGTTAGGGGCAGGGCGGGGGGCACAGATACGCAGTATTTT.